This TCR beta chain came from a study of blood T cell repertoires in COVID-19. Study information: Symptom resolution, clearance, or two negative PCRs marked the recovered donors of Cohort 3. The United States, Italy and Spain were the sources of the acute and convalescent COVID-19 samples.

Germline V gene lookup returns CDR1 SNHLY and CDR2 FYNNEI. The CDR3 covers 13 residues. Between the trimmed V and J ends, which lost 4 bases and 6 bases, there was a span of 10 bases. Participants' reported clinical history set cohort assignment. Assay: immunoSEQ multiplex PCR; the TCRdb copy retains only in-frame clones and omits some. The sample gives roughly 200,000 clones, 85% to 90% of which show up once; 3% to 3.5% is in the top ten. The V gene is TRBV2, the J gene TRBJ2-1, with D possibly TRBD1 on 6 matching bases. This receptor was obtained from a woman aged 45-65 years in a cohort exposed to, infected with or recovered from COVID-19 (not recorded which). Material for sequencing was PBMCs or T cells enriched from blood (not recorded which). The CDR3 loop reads CASSVHRANEQFF. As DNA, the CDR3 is TGTGCCAGCAGTGTTCACAGGGCCAATGAGCAGTTCTTC.